The 32 T cell receptor beta chains presented below share a single source sample, sequenced in a study of blood T cell repertoires in COVID-19. Sequencing was performed with immunoSEQ multiplex PCR; in TCRdb, only in-frame clones are kept and a portion is missing. The sample yields hundreds of thousands of clones, 80% to 85% seen once. Sequenced sample: PBMCs or T cells enriched from blood (not recorded which). Receptors were obtained from a man aged 35 to 55 who had been exposed to COVID-19.

This clone appeared once. This chain links TRBV7-3 with TRBJ2-7, with 14 bases aligning to TRBD2. Looked up from germline, CDR1 is SGHTA and CDR2 is FQGTGA. The CDR3 sequence is 14 residues long. After removal of 3 bases from V and 6 bases from J, the junction contained 1 base not matched to a gene. CDR3 sequence: CASSFGTSGSEQYF. For the CDR3, the DNA is TGTGCCAGCAGCTTTGGGACTAGCGGGAGCGAGCAGTACTTC.

This rearrangement joins TRBV7-9 to TRBJ1-2; TRBD1 aligns across 7 bases. V shed 4 bases and J 2 bases; nucleotides not matched to a gene: 7. The CDR3 runs to 15 residues. CDR1 is SEHNR, CDR2 FQNEAQ, per germline (reference sequence). Here the CDR3 reads CASSSQLTGNYGYTF. In DNA, the CDR3 is TGTGCCAGCAGCTCGCAGTTGACAGGGAACTATGGCTACACCTTC.

The chain carries TRBV7-3 and TRBJ2-1; 7 nucleotides line up with TRBD2. Germline V gene data show CDR1 as SGHTA and CDR2 as FQGTGA. The ends lost 2 bases at V and 7 bases at J; junction bases unmatched: 5. CDR3 length: 14 residues. This CDR3 reads CASSLAGVRNEQFF. CDR3 bases: TGTGCCAGCAGCTTAGCGGGGGTCCGGAATGAGCAGTTCTTC.

The chain couples TRBV7-9 to TRBJ1-1; TRBD1 might be the D (5 bases). V was cut by 5 bases and J by 1 base, with 8 bases left in between. The CDR3 totals 13 residues. CDR1 is SEHNR and CDR2 is FQNEAQ in the germline V gene (reference sequence). CDR3 DNA sequence: TGTGCCAGCAGCCTGACAGAGAACACTGAAGCTTTCTTT. Encoded protein: CASSLTENTEAFF.

This clone was seen more than once but under ten times. The chain has TRBV21-1 and TRBJ2-3; the D call in the table, TRBD2, was not verified against the DNA. TRBV21-1 is reported as a pseudogene. This CDR3 comprises 14 residues. This CDR3 is CASSKLLATDTQYF. CDR3 coding DNA: TGTGCCAGCAGCAAATTGCTAGCTACAGATACGCAGTATTTT.

V usage is TRBV10-3 and J usage is TRBJ2-7, with unresolved D. Per the germline V gene, CDR1 is ENHRY and CDR2 is SYGVKD. CDR3 size: 13 residues. Trimming took off 8 bases at V and 2 bases at J, with 13 bases between the two ends. The CDR3 here is CAIAVGPTYEQYF. CDR3 sequence (DNA): TGTGCCATCGCTGTCGGTCCAACCTACGAGCAGTACTTC.

The chain recombines TRBV5-1 with TRBJ2-3; 9 bases align to TRBD1. Germline CDR1 SGHRS, CDR2 YFSETQ. CDR3 length: 14 amino acids. J gave up 4 bases and V 4 bases, and 4 bases lay outside the gene matches. CDR3 bases: TGCGCCAGCAGCCGGACAGGGGTGGCAGATACGCAGTATTTT. Protein: CASSRTGVADTQYF.

There are a few counts of this clone. The V and J genes are TRBV30 and TRBJ1-3; D remains unclear. V lost 3 bases and J 4 bases, leaving 10 bases between the germline ends. This CDR3 spans 13 amino acids. Germline V gene data show CDR1 as GTSNPN and CDR2 as SVGIG (reference sequence). For the CDR3, the DNA is TGTGCCTGGAGGGAGACGGCCGGAAACACCATATATTTT. This codes for CAWRETAGNTIYF.

The chain employs TRBV19 and TRBJ2-7; possibly TRBD1 for D (6 bases). Trimming shortened V by 8 bases and J by 1 base, and 15 bases separated the two germline ends. Per germline, CDR1 LNHDA and CDR2 SQIVND (reference sequence). The CDR3 has 14 residues. CDR3: CASCRDIRSYEQYF. The CDR3 coding sequence is TGTGCCAGTTGCCGGGACATCCGATCCTACGAGCAGTACTTC.

The gene calls are TRBV30 and TRBJ2-3; D remains unclear. Germline V lookup: CDR1 GTSNPN, CDR2 SVGIG (reference sequence). The CDR3 spans 15 residues. V was cut by 4 bases and J by 0 bases, with 14 bases left in between. In nucleotides, the CDR3 is TGTGCCTGGACGAGTTGGCAGACTAGCACAGATACGCAGTATTTT. Its protein is CAWTSWQTSTDTQYF.

CDR3 loop: CASSWAGGRGFEEQYF. CDR3 nucleotide sequence: TGTGCCAGCAGCTGGGCCGGCGGGCGGGGTTTCGAGGAGCAGTACTTC. This rearrangement joins TRBV11-1 to TRBJ2-7; TRBD2 is a possible D gene (6 bases). The germline V and J ends were trimmed by 4 bases and 7 bases, with 23 bases remaining between them. The CDR3 has 16 amino acids. The germline V gene encodes CDR1 SGHAT and CDR2 FQDESV (reference sequence).

The CDR3 sequence is CASSQGWQGNEQYF. For the CDR3, the DNA is TGTGCCAGCAGCCAAGGATGGCAGGGGAACGAGCAGTACTTC. The chain combines TRBV3-1 (or the pseudogene TRBV3-2) with TRBJ2-7, with D possibly matching TRBD1 (6 bases). The germline V and J ends were trimmed by 1 base and 5 bases, with 12 bases remaining between them. Germline CDR1 reads LGHDT; CDR2 reads YNNKEL (reference sequence). CDR3 length equals 14 residues.

This chain uses TRBV5-1 with TRBJ2-2; TRBD1 aligns across 8 bases. Germline trimming cut 4 bases from V and 3 bases from J; bases unmatched to any gene: 5. This CDR3 spans 15 amino acids. Germline CDR1 reads SGHRS; CDR2 reads YFSETQ. The CDR3 bases are TGCGCCAGCAGCCACGGACAGGGTTACACCGGGGAGCTGTTTTTT. This codes for CASSHGQGYTGELFF.

A few counts support this clone. The genes are TRBV11-3 and TRBJ2-1; 10 bases fit TRBD2. This CDR3 is 16 amino acids long. From germline, CDR1 is SGHNT and CDR2 YENEEA. V was clipped by 5 bases and J by 4 bases; unmatched bases: 8. This CDR3 reads CASSNRIAGGYNEQFF. For the CDR3, the DNA is TGTGCCAGCAGCAACAGAATAGCGGGAGGTTACAATGAGCAGTTCTTC.

The chain recombines TRBV11-1 with TRBJ2-1, with D possibly TRBD2 on 6 matching bases. Germline loops: CDR1 SGHAT, CDR2 FQDESV (reference sequence). The CDR3 is made up of 15 amino acids. V was clipped by 0 bases and J by 4 bases, with 10 bases between them. The CDR3 is CASSLAETSYNEQFF. CDR3 DNA sequence: TGTGCCAGCAGCTTAGCGGAGACTAGTTACAATGAGCAGTTCTTC.

Here the CDR3 DNA reads TGCGCCAGCAGCTGGAGGCCACAGGGAGAGAACACAGATACGCAGTATTTT. Translation gives CASSWRPQGENTDTQYF. V gene TRBV5-1 combines with J gene TRBJ2-3, with D perhaps matching TRBD1 (6 bases). The CDR3 is 17 amino acids. V lost 3 bases and J lost 2, with 19 bases in between. The germline gives CDR1 SGHRS, CDR2 YFSETQ.

As DNA, the CDR3 is TGTGCCAGCAGCCATGGGGTGGATACGGGGGGTAGGTTCTTC. It encodes CASSHGVDTGGRFF. The rearrangement uses TRBV3-1 (or the pseudogene TRBV3-2) and TRBJ2-1, with 7 nucleotides matching TRBD2. This CDR3 spans 14 amino acids. The germline CDR1 and CDR2 sequences are LGHDT and YNNKEL (reference sequence). V shed 3 bases, J shed 15 bases, and the junction held 14 bases outside the gene matches.

The J gene is TRBJ2-7, the V gene TRBV11-2; 12 bases line up with TRBD2. V was clipped by 0 bases and J by 5 bases; unmatched bases: 2. Germline V CDR1 and CDR2: SGHAT, FQNNGV. The CDR3 covers 15 residues. CDR3 in DNA: TGTGCCAGCAGCTTAGAAGCTAGCGGGAGGGACGAGCAGTACTTC. It encodes CASSLEASGRDEQYF.

The chain employs TRBV10-3 and TRBJ1-2, with 8 bases identical to TRBD1. This CDR3 region has 12 residues. V lost 11 bases, J lost 4 bases, and 6 bases stayed unmatched. The germline V gene has CDR1 ENHRY and CDR2 SYGVKD. DNA of the CDR3: TGTGCCGTCCACAGGGGGGTCTATGGCTACACCTTC. This gives the protein CAVHRGVYGYTF.

This chain links TRBV9 with TRBJ1-3, with TRBD1 identical over 8 bases. The CDR3 totals 14 residues. With 6 bases clipped from V and 4 bases from J, the junction kept 6 bases outside the gene matches. Germline lookup yields CDR1 SGDLS and CDR2 YYNGEE. The CDR3 spells CASTPDRAGNTIYF. The CDR3 region has the DNA TGTGCCAGCACCCCGGACAGGGCGGGAAACACCATATATTTT.

The chain recombines TRBV9 with TRBJ1-2; D remains unclear. The germline V gene encodes CDR1 SGDLS and CDR2 YYNGEE. With 0 bases removed from V and 5 bases from J, the gap between germline ends came to 8 bases. This CDR3 spans 13 amino acids. The CDR3 DNA is TGTGCCAGCAGCGTAGATGGAGTTTATGGCTACACCTTC. Encoded protein: CASSVDGVYGYTF.

As to this clone: Other nucleotide sequences in the sample specify the same CDR3. V gene TRBV5-1 combines with J gene TRBJ2-7; D is perhaps TRBD1 (6 bases). CDR3 length: 13 amino acids. Germline V gene data show CDR1 as SGHRS and CDR2 as YFSETQ. The V and J ends lost 2 bases and 2 bases respectively, with 8 bases between them. CDR3 coding DNA: TGCGCCAGCAGCTTAGGGGGTACCTACGAGCAGTACTTC. It codes for CASSLGGTYEQYF.

The rearrangement joins TRBV5-1 to TRBJ2-1, with D possibly TRBD2 on 6 matching bases. Trimming took off 4 bases at V and 4 bases at J, with 18 bases between the two ends. Germline V gives CDR1 SGHRS, CDR2 YFSETQ. The CDR3 loop spans 16 amino acids. The CDR3 sequence: CASSPETGSRYNEQFF. The CDR3 DNA reads as TGCGCCAGCAGCCCGGAGACCGGGAGTCGTTACAATGAGCAGTTCTTC.

The gene calls are TRBV29-1 and TRBJ1-6; possibly TRBD1 for D (5 bases). Trimming shortened V by 8 bases and J by 2 bases, and 10 bases separated the two germline ends. The CDR3 extends over 13 amino acids. The germline V gene encodes CDR1 SQVTM and CDR2 ANQGSEA. Here the CDR3 reads CSIQDTYNSPLHF. The CDR3 nucleotides are TGCAGCATACAGGATACCTATAATTCACCCCTCCACTTT.

The rearrangement joins TRBV19 to TRBJ2-1, with D possibly TRBD2 on 7 matching bases. CDR1 and CDR2 (germline): LNHDA, SQIVND (reference sequence). The CDR3 is made up of 16 amino acids. V gave up 5 bases and J gave up 0 bases, with 14 bases separating them. In DNA, the CDR3 is TGTGCCAGTAGTGCAATAGGGGGGGTCTCCTACAATGAGCAGTTCTTC. Protein: CASSAIGGVSYNEQFF.

On this clone: The same CDR3 is also encoded by other DNA sequences in this sample. The chain employs TRBV30 and TRBJ2-2, with D perhaps TRBD2 (7 bases). Per the germline V gene, CDR1 is GTSNPN and CDR2 is SVGIG (reference sequence). V gave up 2 bases and J gave up 0 bases, with 10 bases separating them. The CDR3 runs 15 residues. The CDR3 sequence is CAWSRGGPNTGELFF. As DNA, the CDR3 is TGTGCCTGGAGTAGGGGGGGTCCGAACACCGGGGAGCTGTTTTTT.

This rearrangement joins TRBV7-9 to TRBJ1-1, with TRBD1 as a possible D gene (5 bases). The germline V gene has CDR1 SEHNR and CDR2 FQNEAQ (reference sequence). The CDR3 is 14 amino acids. V lost 3 bases and J 4 bases, leaving 12 bases between the germline ends. The CDR3, as DNA: TGTGCCAGCAGCTTGGACGGGAGGGGCACTGAAGCTTTCTTT. It yields the protein CASSLDGRGTEAFF.

The gene calls are TRBV7-9 and TRBJ2-7; 11 bases map to TRBD1. The CDR3 length is 15 residues. The J segment lost 3 bases and the V segment lost 3 bases, leaving 4 bases of the junction unmatched. From germline, CDR1 is SEHNR and CDR2 FQNEAQ (reference sequence). CDR3 DNA: TGTGCCAGCAGCTTGGGGACAGGGGGTCGCTACGAGCAGTACTTC. Translating gives CASSLGTGGRYEQYF.

The rearrangement uses TRBV27 and TRBJ2-7; D unresolved. Trimming stripped 5 bases from V and 4 bases from J, with 12 bases between. Germline loops: CDR1 MNHEY, CDR2 SMNVEV (reference sequence). This CDR3 has 13 amino acids. The CDR3 DNA sequence: TGTGCCAGCAGTCACAGACCGCCGTACGAGCAGTACTTC. Translating gives CASSHRPPYEQYF.

The chain combines TRBV18 with TRBJ2-7; 10 bases agree with TRBD2. The V gene's germline CDR1 is KGHSH and CDR2 LQKENI. The CDR3 contains 16 residues. Trimming took 2 bases from V and 7 from J; bases not matched to a gene: 11. CDR3 protein: CASSPSVSSGRNEQYF. CDR3 coding DNA: TGTGCCAGCTCACCAAGTGTCTCTAGCGGGAGAAATGAGCAGTACTTC.

This chain uses TRBV2 with TRBJ2-3; D is perhaps TRBD2 (6 bases). Germline V gene sequence: CDR1 SNHLY, CDR2 FYNNEI. V shed 4 bases and J shed 0 bases, with 14 bases lying between them. The CDR3 is made up of 16 amino acids. The CDR3 DNA follows: TGTGCCAGCAGTGTGTGGGGGGAAGGGAGCACAGATACGCAGTATTTT. Protein: CASSVWGEGSTDTQYF.

This chain uses TRBV3-1 (or the pseudogene TRBV3-2) with TRBJ1-1, with 12 nucleotides matching TRBD1. J lost 4 bases, V lost 3 bases, and 6 bases had no gene match. CDR1 is LGHDT, CDR2 YNNKEL, per germline (reference sequence). This CDR3 is 16 amino acids long. The CDR3 reads CASSQGGQGAATEAFF. CDR3 coding DNA: TGTGCCAGCAGCCAGGGGGGACAGGGGGCTGCCACTGAAGCTTTCTTT.